This entry lists 31 T cell receptor beta chains sequenced from one sample in a study of blood T cell repertoires in COVID-19. Clones were read by immunoSEQ multiplex PCR, and TCRdb kept only the in-frame ones, dropping some. This table has some 60,000 clones, 70% to 90% appearing once. The sequencing input was peripheral blood. These receptors were obtained from a man aged 65-85 years with acute or convalescent COVID-19.

V usage is TRBV6-5 and J usage is TRBJ1-4, with TRBD1 matching over 9 bases. Trimming took 0 bases from V and 5 from J; bases not matched to a gene: 1. The CDR3 loop spans 15 amino acids. Germline V gene data show CDR1 as MNHEY and CDR2 as SVGAGI. CDR3 coding DNA: TGTGCCAGCAGTTACTCGGGGACAGGGAATGAAAAACTGTTTTTT. It encodes CASSYSGTGNEKLFF.

This clone occurred once. At the DNA level, this CDR3 is encoded by other sequences in the same sample as well. This chain's CDR3 is CASSRDSYEQYF. For the CDR3, the DNA is TGTGCCAGCAGTCGGGACAGCTACGAGCAGTACTTC. The J gene is TRBJ2-7, the V gene TRBV6-5; 7 positions match TRBD1. CDR1 is MNHEY, CDR2 SVGAGI, per germline. The CDR3 has 12 amino acids. V lost 5 bases to trimming and J lost 3 bases; unmatched junction nucleotides: 1.

The chain carries TRBV19 and TRBJ2-1; 9 bases are shared with TRBD1. Germline-derived CDR1 and CDR2 are LNHDA and SQIVND (reference sequence). The CDR3 is 15 residues long. With V trimmed by 6 bases and J by 1 base, 4 bases remained unmatched. The CDR3 sequence: CASRGTGPSYNEQFF. The DNA of the CDR3 is TGTGCCAGTAGGGGGACAGGGCCTTCCTACAATGAGCAGTTCTTC. Filled out from reference TRBV19 and TRBJ2-1, the complete variable domain reads DGGITQSPKYLFRKEGQNVTLSCEQNLNHDAMYWYRQDPGQGLRLIYYSQIVNDFQKGDIAEGYSVSREKKESFPLTVTSAQKNPTAFYLCASRGTGPSYNEQFFGPGTRLTVL.

The chain links TRBV25-1 to TRBJ2-1; TRBD2 matches 15 bases. CDR1 MGHDK and CDR2 SYGVNS come from the germline V gene. CDR3 length: 17 amino acids. V was clipped by 8 bases and J by 10 bases; unmatched bases: 15. The CDR3 loop is CASELTLGLAGGREQFF. The CDR3 nucleotides are TGTGCCAGCGAGCTCACCCTGGGACTAGCGGGAGGACGCGAGCAGTTCTTC.

The CDR3 loop reads CASRGAGTSGFYNEQFF. CDR3 in DNA: TGTGCCAGCCGAGGGGCCGGGACTAGCGGGTTTTACAATGAGCAGTTCTTC. The V call is TRBV3-1 (or the pseudogene TRBV3-2), the J call TRBJ2-1, with TRBD2 matching over 12 bases. The CDR3 spans 17 residues. After removal of 8 bases from V and 4 bases from J, the junction contained 12 bases not matched to a gene. The germline CDR1 and CDR2 sequences are LGHDT and YNNKEL (reference sequence).

The chain combines TRBV5-6 with TRBJ2-3; 11 bases agree with TRBD1. The CDR3 sequence is 16 residues long. V gave up 1 base and J gave up 5 bases; unmatched junction bases: 6. Germline lookup yields CDR1 SGHDT and CDR2 YYEEEE. DNA for the CDR3: TGTGCCAGCAGCTTGCCCGGGACAGGGGGTTTAGATACGCAGTATTTT. Translation gives CASSLPGTGGLDTQYF.

This clone appeared a few times. The chain employs TRBV5-1 and TRBJ2-1, with 9 bases that match TRBD1. Germline trimming cut 6 bases from V and 8 bases from J; bases unmatched to any gene: 9. Germline lookup yields CDR1 SGHRS and CDR2 YFSETQ. The CDR3 spans 14 residues. Here the CDR3 DNA reads TGCGCCAGCAATTCCGGGACAGGGCGGGATGAGCAGTTCTTC. The encoded protein is CASNSGTGRDEQFF. Together with reference TRBV5-1 and TRBJ2-1, the CDR3 gives the full variable domain: KAGVTQTPRYLIKTRGQQVTLSCSPISGHRSVSWYQQTPGQGLQFLFEYFSETQRNKGNFPGRFSGRQFSNSRSEMNVSTLELGDSALYLCASNSGTGRDEQFFGPGTRLTVL.

The J gene is TRBJ2-7, the V gene TRBV5-1; D might be TRBD2 (5 bases). The CDR3 is 15 amino acids. The germline V and J ends were trimmed by 2 bases and 2 bases, with 14 bases remaining between them. The germline V gene has CDR1 SGHRS and CDR2 YFSETQ. The CDR3 region is CASSLGGSETYEQYF. The CDR3 nucleotides read TGCGCCAGCAGCTTAGGAGGATCGGAAACCTACGAGCAGTACTTC.

The V gene is TRBV7-8, the J gene TRBJ1-1; 7 bases map to TRBD1. Germline loops: CDR1 SGHVS, CDR2 FQNEAQ. The CDR3 consists of 15 residues. V dropped 5 bases and J dropped 0; count of bases not matched to a gene: 6. This CDR3 is CASSLGQDMNTEAFF. The CDR3 coding sequence is TGTGCCAGCAGCCTTGGACAGGATATGAACACTGAAGCTTTCTTT.

This clone was counted a single time. The rearrangement uses TRBV30 and TRBJ1-1, with D hard to call. V shed 7 bases and J shed 2 bases, with 11 bases lying between them. This CDR3 has 12 residues. Germline V lookup: CDR1 GTSNPN, CDR2 SVGIG (reference sequence). The DNA of the CDR3 is TGTGCCTTCGGAGGTGGAAACACTGAAGCTTTCTTT. Translation: CAFGGGNTEAFF.

The rearrangement links TRBV5-1 to TRBJ2-1, with TRBD1 matching 10 bases. This CDR3 has 15 residues. Germline V gives CDR1 SGHRS, CDR2 YFSETQ. J was trimmed by 10 bases and V by 4 bases; bases with no gene match: 11. The CDR3 is CASSPGTGVLGEQFF. The CDR3 DNA reads as TGCGCCAGCAGCCCCGGGACAGGGGTCCTAGGGGAGCAGTTCTTC.

The rearrangement joins TRBV5-1 to TRBJ2-1; D is perhaps TRBD2 (5 bases). The V and J ends lost 4 bases and 11 bases respectively, with 13 bases between them. Germline assignment: CDR1 SGHRS and CDR2 YFSETQ. The CDR3 contains 12 residues. CDR3 DNA sequence: TGCGCCAGCAGCGAAAATTACGGGAAGCAGTTCTTC. This encodes CASSENYGKQFF.

The V call is TRBV3-1 (or the pseudogene TRBV3-2), the J call TRBJ2-1, with 9 nucleotides matching TRBD2. Trimming at V came to 3 bases and at J to 6 bases, leaving 6 bases not matched to a gene. The CDR3 runs to 15 residues. Germline CDR1 is LGHDT and CDR2 is YNNKEL (reference sequence). As DNA, the CDR3 is TGTGCCAGCAGCCAGGCCGGGACTAGCCCCAATGAGCAGTTCTTC. Its protein product is CASSQAGTSPNEQFF.

This chain links TRBV5-1 with TRBJ2-5; 15 nucleotides line up with TRBD2. Germline V gives CDR1 SGHRS, CDR2 YFSETQ. The ends lost 1 base at V and 2 bases at J; junction bases unmatched: 3. The CDR3 contains 17 residues. The CDR3 bases are TGCGCCAGCAGCTTGTCCGGGACTAGCGGGGGGCAAGAGACCCAGTACTTC. Its translation: CASSLSGTSGGQETQYF.

The chain employs TRBV29-1 and TRBJ2-7; TRBD2 agrees at 7 bases. The CDR3 is made up of 13 amino acids. The J segment lost 7 bases and the V segment lost 5 bases, leaving 11 bases of the junction unmatched. Looked up from germline, CDR1 is SQVTM and CDR2 is ANQGSEA. CDR3 region: CSVRVGGRGEQYF. The CDR3 DNA reads TGCAGCGTTCGTGTGGGAGGGAGGGGTGAGCAGTACTTC.

This chain uses TRBV4-1 with TRBJ2-2; 8 bases agree with TRBD1. The CDR3 is 16 amino acids. CDR1 is MGHRA, CDR2 YSYEKL, per germline. V dropped 0 bases and J dropped 8; count of bases not matched to a gene: 8. The CDR3 sequence: CASSQERQGARGELFF. CDR3 bases: TGCGCCAGCAGCCAAGAGCGGCAGGGGGCACGGGGGGAGCTGTTTTTT.

This chain uses TRBV27 with TRBJ2-3; 13 positions match TRBD2. The CDR3 is 17 residues long. The V gene's germline CDR1 is MNHEY and CDR2 SMNVEV (reference sequence). V shed 5 bases and J 5 bases; nucleotides not matched to a gene: 10. The CDR3 reads CASSILAGGPLGDTQYF. The CDR3 bases are TGTGCCAGCAGTATACTAGCGGGAGGGCCCCTCGGAGATACGCAGTATTTT.

The gene calls are TRBV6-1 and TRBJ2-7, with TRBD1 as a possible D gene (6 bases). Germline CDR1 is MNHNS and CDR2 is SASEGT. There are 16 residues in the CDR3. V gave up 1 base and J gave up 3 bases, with 16 bases separating them. CDR3 bases: TGTGCCAGCAGTGAAGGGAGGCAGGGGTCGTTCTACGAGCAGTACTTC. Translating it yields CASSEGRQGSFYEQYF.

The V gene is TRBV30, the J gene TRBJ2-1, with 9 positions matching TRBD2. Germline CDR1 reads GTSNPN; CDR2 reads SVGIG (reference sequence). There are 14 residues in the CDR3. The J segment lost 6 bases and the V segment lost 5 bases, leaving 8 bases of the junction unmatched. The CDR3 loop is CAWARTSVGNEQFF. The CDR3 coding sequence is TGTGCCTGGGCTCGGACTAGCGTCGGCAATGAGCAGTTCTTC. Combining the CDR3 with reference TRBV30 and TRBJ2-1 gives the whole variable domain SQTIHQWPATLVQPVGSPLSLECTVEGTSNPNLYWYRQAAGRGLQLLFYSVGIGQISSEVPQNLSASRPQDRQFILSSKKLLLSDSGFYLCAWARTSVGNEQFFGPGTRLTVL.

The chain couples TRBV7-2 to TRBJ2-1; the match to TRBD2 covers 8 bases. The CDR3 loop spans 13 amino acids. V was pared by 6 bases and J by 8 bases, with 6 bases of the junction left unmatched. Germline CDR1 and CDR2: SGHTA and FQGNSA. The CDR3 nucleotides read TGTGCCAGCAGTTACGGGGGGGGAGATGAGCAGTTCTTC. Its protein is CASSYGGGDEQFF.

This chain connects TRBV6-1 to TRBJ2-6, with 7 bases that match TRBD1. CDR1 and CDR2 from the germline V gene are MNHNS and SASEGT. The CDR3 has 16 residues. J gave up 2 bases and V 4 bases, and 5 bases lay outside the gene matches. CDR3 DNA sequence: TGTGCCAGCAGTGGACAGGGAACAACTGGGGCCAACGTCCTGACTTTC. Amino acids: CASSGQGTTGANVLTF.

The chain is built from TRBV6-5 and TRBJ1-5; D is ambiguous. Trimming left V 6 bases short and J 3 bases short, with 9 bases between. Germline CDR1 reads MNHEY; CDR2 reads SVGAGI. CDR3 size: 13 residues. The CDR3, as DNA: TGTGCCAGCAGCGAGAATTACAATCAGCCCCAGCATTTT. Amino acids: CASSENYNQPQHF.

This chain uses TRBV11-3 with TRBJ2-1; 9 bases map to TRBD2. Germline V CDR1 and CDR2: SGHNT, YENEEA. This CDR3 spans 16 amino acids. Losses at the gene ends were 5 bases for V and 8 bases for J; bases not matched to a gene: 13. CDR3 bases: TGTGCCAGCAGCCCCCTTAATAGCGGGGGTGGGGATGAGCAGTTCTTC. The encoded protein is CASSPLNSGGGDEQFF.

The rearrangement links TRBV4-2 to TRBJ1-2; 7 bases are a match to TRBD1. Germline CDR1 is LGHNA and CDR2 is YNFKEQ. V lost 4 bases to trimming and J lost 1 base; unmatched junction nucleotides: 9. This CDR3 has 16 amino acids. CDR3 in DNA: TGTGCCAGCAGCCCTAGTGCGGGACAGATTAACTATGGCTACACCTTC. This encodes CASSPSAGQINYGYTF.

V usage is TRBV3-1 (or the pseudogene TRBV3-2) and J usage is TRBJ1-6; 7 bases align to TRBD1. The CDR3 extends over 15 amino acids. With 5 bases clipped from V and 7 bases from J, the junction kept 8 bases outside the gene matches. Germline V CDR1 and CDR2: LGHDT, YNNKEL (reference sequence). CDR3 coding DNA: TGTGCCAGCAGCGAAACGACAGGGTGGAATTCACCCCTCCACTTT. Protein: CASSETTGWNSPLHF.

This clone was seen more than once but under ten times. The genes are TRBV5-5 and TRBJ2-1; 12 nucleotides line up with TRBD2. The CDR3 length is 15 residues. Trimming at V came to 5 bases and at J to 9 bases, leaving 9 bases not matched to a gene. Germline CDR1 and CDR2: SGHKS and YYEKEE (reference sequence). For the CDR3, the DNA is TGTGCCAGCAGTCCGCTAGCGGGGGGGCGAAGTGAGCAGTTCTTC. This gives the protein CASSPLAGGRSEQFF.

This clone was recorded once. The V gene is TRBV7-9, the J gene TRBJ2-3; unclear D gene. Trimming removed 3 bases at V and 5 bases at J, with 15 bases between. The V gene's germline CDR1 is SEHNR and CDR2 FQNEAQ (reference sequence). The CDR3 has 15 residues. Here the CDR3 reads CASSFRPTIGDTQYF. The CDR3 DNA reads as TGTGCCAGCAGCTTTCGGCCAACTATAGGAGATACGCAGTATTTT.

This clone was detected once. J is TRBJ2-7 and V is TRBV29-1; 10 bases match TRBD1. The CDR3 is 13 amino acids. Germline V lookup: CDR1 SQVTM, CDR2 ANQGSEA. V lost 4 bases, J lost 4 bases, and 4 bases stayed unmatched. The CDR3 DNA is TGCAGCGTTGCGGACAGGGGGGGTTACGAGCAGTACTTC. This gives the protein CSVADRGGYEQYF.

A note on this clone: One end of the junction varies from germline; a read error may be responsible. This chain links TRBV4-1 with TRBJ2-3; possibly TRBD2 for D (5 bases). CDR1 and CDR2 from the germline V gene are MGHRA and YSYEKL. The CDR3 consists of 13 residues. As DNA, the CDR3 is TGCGCCAGCAGCCAAGAAGGTCTCCTAGCCGTAAACTTT. The encoded protein is CASSQEGLLAVNF.

The chain links TRBV19 to TRBJ2-3, with unresolved D. The V gene lost 3 bases and the J gene lost 1 base, with 11 bases spanning the gap. This CDR3 spans 15 amino acids. CDR1 and CDR2 (germline): LNHDA, SQIVND (reference sequence). In DNA form, the CDR3 reads TGTGCCAGTAGTATGGGCCAGTTTCGCACAGATACGCAGTATTTT. As protein: CASSMGQFRTDTQYF.

The rearrangement joins TRBV2 to TRBJ2-7; TRBD1 is a possible D gene (5 bases). V lost 7 bases and J 0 bases, leaving 22 bases between the germline ends. This CDR3 is 17 amino acids long. Germline CDR1 is SNHLY and CDR2 is FYNNEI. As DNA, the CDR3 is TGTGCCAGCAATCAAGGACAAGGCCCCGACGACTCCTACGAGCAGTACTTC. Encoded protein: CASNQGQGPDDSYEQYF.